One T cell receptor (beta chain) is described in this entry. In Seattle, patients joined the study during active infection and were tracked longitudinally. The junction had 7 bases not matched to a gene; V was cut back by 1 base and J by 4 bases. Germline-derived CDR1 and CDR2 are SGHTA and FQGTGA. This CDR3 has 16 residues. These data originate in a study of blood T cell repertoires in COVID-19. Study background: The United States, Italy and Spain were the sources of the acute and convalescent COVID-19 samples. PBMCs, B-cell-depleted T cells, or T cells provided the cDNA or gDNA that made up the material.

Per the original methods: How many nucleated cells were present was estimated from reference gene primer amplification. Sequenced by immunoSEQ multiplex PCR; TCRdb stores in-frame clones only, minus some. V, J and clone size reflect that table, while D and trimming were determined from the DNA. This table holds roughly 140,000 clones, 80% to 90% found once. The receptor's source is a woman aged 55-69 years with COVID-19, enrolled during active disease. V and J are TRBV7-3 and TRBJ2-3; 8 bases match TRBD2. What was sequenced was peripheral blood. The CDR3 DNA reads TGTGCCAGCAGCTTAAACTGGCGGGGGGCGGCAGATACGCAGTATTTT. This encodes CASSLNWRGAADTQYF.